This T cell receptor (beta chain) was recorded in a study of shared T cell receptors in the human thymus. CDR3 length equals 15 residues. Germline lookup yields CDR1 MNHNS and CDR2 SASEGT. To note about this clone: At one of its ends the junction is not consistent with the germline gene, which may arise from a read error.

Only in-frame clones appear in the TCRdb table, and some are missing; sequencing was by immunoSEQ multiplex PCR. The sample consists of under 450,000 clones, more than 85% of them appearing once. This TCR derives from a human donor. Source material: thymocytes. This chain connects TRBV6-1 to TRBJ1-5, with D possibly TRBD1 on 6 matching bases. The CDR3 loop reads CPRAQGGNSNQPQHF. The CDR3, as DNA: TGCCCCCGGGCACAGGGAGGGAATAGCAATCAGCCCCAGCATTTT.